What follows is one TCR beta chain and its context. The antigen remains unidentified. The ends were cut back, 4 bases at V and 5 bases at J, with 16 bases in the middle. The germline CDR1 and CDR2 sequences are SGHKS and YYEKEE (reference sequence). The CDR3 totals 15 residues. The sample originates from a study of cytomegalovirus exposure and HLA in healthy donors. At the level of the study: Both the 100 to 150 validation repertoires and the 500 to 700 first-cohort repertoires used the same platform, as reported by a later analysis. Study findings and constraints: The listing of about 150 TCR beta chains classed them as cytomegalovirus-associated. In vitro work confirmed that a few CMV-associated chains recognize CMV antigens. The majority of TCR sequences were rare, yet some public TCRs appeared in many donors.

Data came from immunoSEQ multiplex PCR; TCRdb stores just in-frame clones and leaves some out. The sample lists over 60,000 clones; over 85% were seen once. This clonotype was sampled from a man aged 18 to 29 in good health and CMV-seropositive. Sequencing input: PBMCs. This rearrangement joins TRBV5-5 to TRBJ1-5; D is undetermined. CDR3 bases: TGTGCCAGCAGCCACGACGGGGTGGAATATCAGCCCCAGCATTTT. Amino acids: CASSHDGVEYQPQHF.